The 23 T cell receptor beta chains reported below all come from one sample, sequenced in a study of CD8 T cells in ankylosing spondylitis. MiXCR was run by TCRdb on the 5' RACE reads, yielding one entry per CDR3 protein. The data hold approximately 300,000 distinct CDR3 sequences, with around 19% observed a single time. Sequenced sample: blood, either unsorted or a sorted T cell fraction (not recorded which). The receptors stem from a male donor with ankylosing spondylitis or in good health (not recorded which).

This clonotype came up a few times. The chain employs TRBV5-1 and TRBJ2-1, with 7 bases identical to TRBD2. Germline V gives CDR1 SGHRS, CDR2 YFSETQ. V gave up 0 bases and J gave up 0 bases; unmatched junction bases: 3. The CDR3 extends over 16 amino acids. For the CDR3, the DNA is TGCGCCAGCAGCTTGGAGCGGGGAACCTCCTACAATGAGCAGTTCTTC. Protein: CASSLERGTSYNEQFF.

This clonotype was detected ten times or more. V and J are TRBV20-1 and TRBJ2-1; D might be TRBD2 (7 bases). V was clipped by 0 bases and J by 0 bases, with 21 bases between them. Germline lookup yields CDR1 DFQATT and CDR2 SNEGSKA (reference sequence). The CDR3 is 19 residues long. The DNA for the CDR3 is TGCAGTGCTAGAGATCTTAGGGCGGGGGCTAAGAGCTCCTACAATGAGCAGTTCTTC. Translation: CSARDLRAGAKSSYNEQFF.

This clonotype was picked up many times. CDR3 sequence (DNA): TGCAGCGCCCCGGGACAGGGGGGGGATGGCTACACCTTC. Residues: CSAPGQGGDGYTF. This sequence joins TRBV29-1 and TRBJ1-2; the match to TRBD1 covers 11 bases. Germline CDR1 is SQVTM and CDR2 is ANQGSEA. V trimming: 7 bases; J trimming: 6 bases; junction bases outside the gene matches: 7. This CDR3 region has 13 residues.

This clonotype was seen ten or more times. The chain recombines TRBV12-3 or TRBV12-4 with TRBJ2-1; D is unclear. The CDR3 extends over 12 amino acids. Deletions cut 6 bases from V and 8 bases from J, with 11 bases between. This CDR3 is CASSPGPHEQFF. The CDR3 nucleotides read TGTGCCAGCAGCCCCGGTCCTCATGAGCAGTTCTTC.

The chain links TRBV15 to TRBJ1-2; the match to TRBD1 covers 8 bases. After removal of 1 base from V and 6 bases from J, the junction contained 4 bases not matched to a gene. From germline, CDR1 is LNHNV and CDR2 YYDKDF (reference sequence). This CDR3 contains 14 residues. CDR3 sequence (DNA): TGTGCCACCAGCAGAGGCCAGACAGGGGATGGCTACACCTTC. Its translation is CATSRGQTGDGYTF.

The gene calls are TRBV5-1 and TRBJ1-1, with TRBD1 matching 7 bases. The CDR3 contains 15 residues. Germline trimming cut 5 bases from V and 5 bases from J; bases unmatched to any gene: 12. Germline V gene lookup returns CDR1 SGHRS and CDR2 YFSETQ. In DNA, the CDR3 is TGCGCCAGCAGACAGATTCAGGGGGTAGAAACTGAAGCTTTCTTT. As protein: CASRQIQGVETEAFF.

The CDR3 sequence is CASSSGSGKADTQYF. CDR3 in DNA: TGCGCCAGCAGCTCGGGAAGCGGGAAGGCAGATACGCAGTATTTT. The chain recombines TRBV5-1 with TRBJ2-3; 7 bases match TRBD2. Germline trimming cut 3 bases from V and 4 bases from J; bases unmatched to any gene: 8. The CDR3 consists of 15 residues. CDR1 is SGHRS, CDR2 YFSETQ, per germline.

The rearrangement links TRBV9 to TRBJ2-5; D tentatively reads TRBD1 or TRBD2 (7 bases each). Between the trimmed V and J ends, which lost 4 bases and 1 base, there was a span of 17 bases. CDR1 is SGDLS and CDR2 is YYNGEE in the germline V gene. CDR3 size: 16 residues. The CDR3 reads CASSLGEGAGQETQYF. As DNA, the CDR3 is TGTGCCAGCAGCCTGGGGGAGGGGGCCGGCCAAGAGACCCAGTACTTC.

This clonotype was seen a handful of times. The CDR3 DNA is TGTGCCACCAGTGATTTGAGCTATGGCTACACCTTC. This sequence encodes CATSDLSYGYTF. This sequence joins TRBV24-1 and TRBJ1-2, with D uncertain. Germline V lookup: CDR1 KGHDR, CDR2 SFDVKD. The CDR3 extends over 12 amino acids. V was trimmed by 0 bases and J by 4 bases, leaving 2 bases between them.

V is TRBV12-3 or TRBV12-4 and J is TRBJ1-2, with a possible D match to TRBD1 (6 bases). This CDR3 contains 14 residues. Trimming stripped 5 bases from V and 6 bases from J, with 16 bases between. The CDR3 here is CASSTQGGANGYTF. The CDR3, as DNA: TGTGCCAGCAGTACCCAAGGGGGGGCAAATGGCTACACCTTC.

The chain carries TRBV3-1 and TRBJ1-5; D not resolved. The V gene lost 2 bases and the J gene lost 1 base, with 9 bases spanning the gap. This CDR3 spans 15 amino acids. CDR1 is LGHDT and CDR2 is YNNKEL in the germline V gene (reference sequence). CDR3 amino acids: CASSQSRGSNQPQHF. The CDR3 DNA is TGTGCCAGCAGCCAATCTCGGGGAAGCAATCAGCCCCAGCATTTT.

This clonotype has a handful of counts. The chain joins TRBV5-1 to TRBJ2-5, with D possibly being TRBD2 (6 bases). Germline CDR1 SGHRS, CDR2 YFSETQ. Trimming stripped 1 base from V and 5 bases from J, with 12 bases between. The CDR3 sequence is 14 residues long. CDR3 nucleotide sequence: TGCGCCAGCAGCTTGTGGTCGGGGAGGGAGACCCAGTACTTC. This gives the protein CASSLWSGRETQYF.

The chain joins TRBV12-3 or TRBV12-4 to TRBJ2-2, with 13 bases that match TRBD2. Trimming took 3 bases from V and 0 from J; bases not matched to a gene: 1. The length of the CDR3 is 17 residues. The CDR3 is CASSLTSGGTNTGELFF. CDR3 nucleotides: TGTGCCAGCAGTTTGACTAGCGGGGGGACGAACACCGGGGAGCTGTTTTTT.

In its sample, this clonotype was seen a few times. The chain carries TRBV11-2 and TRBJ1-2, with 10 bases fitting TRBD1. Germline V gives CDR1 SGHAT, CDR2 FQNNGV. This CDR3 comprises 13 residues. The ends lost 4 bases at V and 7 bases at J; junction bases unmatched: 3. DNA of the CDR3: TGTGCCAGCAGCTCCGGACAGGGGGGTGGCTACACCTTC. It specifies CASSSGQGGGYTF.

The V call is TRBV20-1, the J call TRBJ2-7; TRBD1 matches at 10 bases. This CDR3 comprises 15 residues. Germline V gene lookup returns CDR1 DFQATT and CDR2 SNEGSKA (reference sequence). The trim removed 0 bases at V and 2 bases at J, leaving 4 bases unmatched. The DNA for the CDR3 is TGCAGTGCTAGAGACCCGGGACAGGGGCCCTACGAGCAGTACGTC. It codes for CSARDPGQGPYEQYV.

This clonotype was seen a handful of times. The genes are TRBV12-3 or TRBV12-4 and TRBJ2-1; TRBD2 agrees at 10 bases. The CDR3 totals 16 residues. Losses at the gene ends were 6 bases for V and 6 bases for J; bases not matched to a gene: 11. This chain's CDR3 is CASRQLGAGGGNEQFF. For the CDR3, the DNA is TGTGCCAGCAGGCAATTGGGAGCGGGAGGGGGCAATGAGCAGTTCTTC.

The table lists this clonotype with many counts. V and J are TRBV6-1 and TRBJ2-4; D perhaps matches TRBD2 (6 bases). V gave up 6 bases and J gave up 1 base, with 16 bases separating them. The V gene's germline CDR1 is MNHNS and CDR2 SASEGT. CDR3 length: 16 amino acids. The CDR3 DNA follows: TGTGCCAGCAGCTCCTGGTCCAGCGGGGCCAAAAACATTCAGTACTTC. This gives the protein CASSSWSSGAKNIQYF.

This clonotype came up a few times. In nucleotides, the CDR3 is TGTGCCACCTCCGGGACTCCCACAGATACGCAGTATTTT. Its protein product is CATSGTPTDTQYF. The chain uses TRBV15 and TRBJ2-3; weak D call: TRBD2 (6 bases). The V and J ends lost 8 bases and 2 bases respectively, with 11 bases between them. The CDR3 extends over 13 amino acids. CDR1 and CDR2 (germline): LNHNV, YYDKDF (reference sequence).

This clonotype was counted between two and nine times. The rearrangement uses TRBV12-3 or TRBV12-4 and TRBJ2-7, with 14 bases identical to TRBD2. The CDR3 has 16 amino acids. The junction had 11 bases not matched to a gene; V was cut back by 6 bases and J by 7 bases. The chain's CDR3 is CASSLTSGRASGEQYV. The DNA of the CDR3 is TGTGCCAGCAGCCTGACTAGCGGGAGGGCCTCGGGAGAGCAGTACGTC.

The CDR3 loop is CSASGTSGDNEQFF. The CDR3 DNA is TGCAGTGCTAGCGGGACTAGCGGGGACAATGAGCAGTTCTTC. V gene TRBV20-1 combines with J gene TRBJ2-1, with TRBD2 identical over 13 bases. V lost 3 bases and J lost 5; bases outside the gene matches: 1. In germline, CDR1 is DFQATT, CDR2 SNEGSKA (reference sequence). The CDR3 spans 14 residues.

This rearrangement joins TRBV3-1 to TRBJ1-5; D remains unclear. Trimming removed 3 bases at V and 3 bases at J, with 12 bases between. Germline V gives CDR1 LGHDT, CDR2 YNNKEL (reference sequence). CDR3 length: 15 amino acids. Here the CDR3 DNA reads TGTGCCAGCAGCCAGTCAATGGTCGACAATCAGCCCCAGCATTTT. This codes for CASSQSMVDNQPQHF.

The chain carries TRBV4-2 and TRBJ2-1; possibly TRBD2 for D (5 bases). With 0 bases removed from V and 1 base from J, the gap between germline ends came to 7 bases. CDR1 is LGHNA and CDR2 is YNFKEQ in the germline V gene. The CDR3 has 15 amino acids. The CDR3 reads CASSQELVSYNEQFF. CDR3 nucleotides: TGTGCCAGCAGCCAAGAACTAGTGTCCTACAATGAGCAGTTCTTC.

In this sample, this clonotype turned up a few times. This chain links TRBV7-8 with TRBJ2-1; D may be TRBD2 (6 bases). The length of the CDR3 is 18 residues. Germline V CDR1 and CDR2: SGHVS, FQNEAQ. V lost 0 bases to trimming and J lost 1 base, with 16 bases between them. This CDR3 is CASSLAPRGIISYNEQFF. CDR3 nucleotide sequence: TGTGCCAGCAGCTTAGCCCCCCGCGGGATTATTTCCTACAATGAGCAGTTCTTC. The entire variable domain, with the rest obtained from reference TRBV7-8 and TRBJ2-1, is as follows: GAGVSQSPRYKVAKRGQDVALRCDPISGHVSLFWYQQALGQGPEFLTYFQNEAQLDKSGLPSDRFFAERPEGSVSTLKIQRTQQEDSAVYLCASSLAPRGIISYNEQFFGPGTRLTVL.